This TCR beta chain was sequenced during a study of response to subunit inactivated influenza vaccine. Study results and caveats: The study's authors posited that every seasonal influenza vaccination enlists few new T cells.

TCRdb independently ran MiXCR on the RT-PCR reads; one entry per CDR3 protein. This table holds about 520,000 distinct CDR3 sequences, about 25% found once. CDR1 ENHRY and CDR2 SYGVKD come from the germline V gene. CDR3 length: 11 amino acids. Trimming removed 8 bases from V and 4 bases from J, with 5 bases in between. This clonotype has a handful of counts. Antigen specificity is unknown. The sequence was obtained from a man aged 50 or older who received an inactivated influenza vaccine. The sequencing used CD4+ T cells sorted from PBMCs, collected roughly 5 days after vaccination. This chain uses TRBV10-3 with TRBJ1-4, with D unclear. The CDR3 nucleotides read TGTGCCATCGGAGATAATGAAAAACTGTTTTTT. It specifies CAIGDNEKLFF.